One TCR beta chain is described in this entry. The same CDR3 also results from other DNA sequences found in this sample. Profiled with immunoSEQ multiplex PCR; TCRdb holds only in-frame clones, not every one. The table has tens of thousands of clones, 93% seen once. This entry is derived from a study of technical replicates of blood from several donors. The CDR3 length is 14 residues. CDR1 LNHDA and CDR2 SQIVND come from the germline V gene (reference sequence). V gave up 3 bases and J gave up 5 bases; unmatched junction bases: 5. The sequence came from a human donor in good health. The sample comprised T cells isolated from PBMCs. The rearrangement joins TRBV19 to TRBJ1-1; 8 bases line up with TRBD1. Here the CDR3 reads CASSIGTGGTEAFF. Here the CDR3 DNA reads TGTGCCAGTAGTATTGGGACAGGAGGAACTGAAGCTTTCTTT.